Given below is one T cell receptor beta chain in context. This clone has just a few counts. The clone's antigen remains unknown. There are no base qualities to consult, and no much larger clone falls within one base. The data stem from a study of blood T cell repertoires in COVID-19 (dated by TCRdb to the early 2020s). Study-wide context: The collaborator samples originated in the United States, Italy and Spain and spanned the acute and convalescent phases of COVID-19. The prospective study material was composed of cDNA or gDNA derived from T cells, B-cell-depleted T cells, or PBMCs. The dataset comprised deeply sampled blood TCRbeta repertoires from subjects exposed to, actively infected with, or recovered from COVID-19. The repertoires were released in a freely available public database meant as a resource for research on the immune response to SARS-CoV-2. The samples were drawn from the first 160 participants of the ongoing ImmuneRACE study and from over 950 subjects provided by 6 global collaborators. The sample metadata nearly always contained a de-identified subject ID, COVID-19 status, age in years and sex. Where available, HLA class I and class II types were taken from metadata supplied by the sample provider and were not determined by assay-based typing.

Collaborating institutions collected whole blood in K2EDTA tubes following their own protocols. For TCRbeta analysis, collaborator samples were shipped as frozen whole blood, as isolated PBMCs, or as DNA extracted from either sample type. General study outcomes and caveats: The quantity of clinical and demographic metadata differed by source and by participant and was supplied without curation.

TCRbeta CDR3 regions were amplified from genomic DNA by means of the immunoSEQ Assay, a bias-controlled multiplex PCR. From the authors' description of their analysis: Nucleated cell counts per sample were estimated from amplification of reference gene primers within the assay. Sequence reads were collapsed and filtered to measure the absolute abundance of every unique TCRbeta CDR3 rearrangement. For each sample, productive Simpson clonality was calculated as the square root of Simpson's diversity index over productive rearrangements. TCRdb obtained this table from immuneACCESS and retained in-frame rearrangements with V and J assigned. These tables miss some clones; where compared with another copy, unresolved V genes account for less than half of the shortfall, and the remainder is unexplained. The V and J calls and clone size come from that table; D and trimming were worked out from the DNA. Recorded for this sample are 100,000 to 130,000 clones; about three quarters of them occurred a single time. The ten most abundant clones make up 1.8% of the sample.

Trimming takes 2 bases off V and 0 bases off J; junction bases not matched to a gene: 3. The CDR3 sequence holds 16 residues, the cysteine and phenylalanine included. The DNA shown is the 48-base CDR3, in frame from base 1. CDR1 and CDR2 are read off the germline V gene (reference sequence) as SEHNR and FQNEAQ. The rearrangement combines TRBV7-9 with TRBJ2-3; TRBD2 lines up with 9 middle nucleotides. Sequencing was performed on peripheral blood. This receptor was identified in a middle-aged woman with acute or convalescent COVID-19. The DNA sequence reads TGTGCCAGCAGCTTACTAGCGGGGACTAGCACAGATACGCAGTATTTT. It codes for CASSLLAGTSTDTQYF.